This T cell receptor (beta chain) was retrieved from a study of blood T cell repertoires in COVID-19. Study information: Researchers got acute and convalescent COVID-19 samples from the United States, Italy and Spain. The analysed material was cDNA or gDNA that came from T cells, B-cell-depleted T cells, or PBMCs.

As processed by the authors: Reference gene primer amplification gave nucleated cell count estimates. Repertoires were generated with immunoSEQ multiplex PCR, while TCRdb's copy carries only in-frame clones and drops some. The V and J calls and clone size come from that table; D and trimming were worked out from the DNA. The repertoire holds 150,000 to 200,000 clones, with around 84% as singletons. CDR1 and CDR2 (germline): SGHRS, YFSETQ. The CDR3 covers 15 residues. Trimming shortened V by 3 bases and J by 7 bases, and 17 bases separated the two germline ends. This clone was counted between two and nine times.

The sequencing input was peripheral blood. The TCR was taken from a human donor with acute or convalescent COVID-19. The donor label of this sample is uncertain. This chain joins TRBV5-1 and TRBJ1-5; maybe TRBD1 (6 bases). The chain's CDR3 is CASSSTPGQGQPQHF. DNA for the CDR3: TGCGCCAGCAGCTCTACACCGGGACAAGGGCAGCCCCAGCATTTT.